Described below is a single T cell receptor beta chain sequence and its context. Its specificity is not known. This entry belongs to a study of CD8+ T cells in alopecia areata. Study summary: Those patients who were treated received oral tofacitinib, which was given at 5 to 10 mg twice daily for moderate-to-severe alopecia areata. Study results and caveats: For patients receiving tofacitinib, scalp clonality and expanded CD8+ clones among the top 100 significantly decreased.

V lost 4 bases and J 4 bases, leaving 10 bases between the germline ends. The CDR3 loop spans 12 amino acids. The germline V gene encodes CDR1 GTSNPN and CDR2 SVGIG (reference sequence). RNA was extracted and reverse transcribed into cDNA as the sequencing template. Sequencing used immunoSEQ multiplex PCR; TCRdb keeps in-frame clones, though not all of them. This table holds some 180,000 clones, less than 70% found once. Treatment defined: oral pan-JAK inhibitor, 5-10 mg twice daily. The V gene is TRBV30, the J gene TRBJ1-1; D is perhaps TRBD1 (5 bases). The sequences come from CD8+ T cells sorted from blood, collected at week 24, from a patient treated with tofacitinib. This clonotype was sampled from a human donor with alopecia areata. The CDR3 DNA is TGTGCCTGGAATGGGGGAGGCACTGAAGCTTTCTTT. Translated: CAWNGGGTEAFF. The full variable domain, completed using reference TRBV30 and TRBJ1-1, is SQTIHQWPATLVQPVGSPLSLECTVEGTSNPNLYWYRQAAGRGLQLLFYSVGIGQISSEVPQNLSASRPQDRQFILSSKKLLLSDSGFYLCAWNGGGTEAFFGQGTRLTVV.